This T cell receptor (beta chain) comes out of a study of cytomegalovirus exposure and HLA in healthy donors. CDR1 LNHDA and CDR2 SQIVND come from the germline V gene (reference sequence). The V and J ends lost 4 bases and 8 bases, in that order; junction bases with no gene match: 5. CDR3 length: 13 amino acids. The PCR contained 60 Vbeta and 13 Jbeta primers. Clones were read by immunoSEQ multiplex PCR, and TCRdb kept only the in-frame ones, dropping some. The sample has under 150,000 clones, roughly 77% seen once. The chain combines TRBV19 with TRBJ2-1, with TRBD1 matching over 7 bases. Source material: PBMCs. This clonotype was sampled from a man aged 18 to 29 in good health and CMV-seronegative. As DNA, the CDR3 is TGTGCCAGTAGTAGAGACAGGGTCTATGAGCAGTTCTTC. Translation gives CASSRDRVYEQFF. The full variable domain, rest sourced from reference TRBV19 and TRBJ2-1, is DGGITQSPKYLFRKEGQNVTLSCEQNLNHDAMYWYRQDPGQGLRLIYYSQIVNDFQKGDIAEGYSVSREKKESFPLTVTSAQKNPTAFYLCASSRDRVYEQFFGPGTRLTVL.